The 25 T cell receptor beta chains reported below all come from one sample, sequenced in a study of shared clonotypes between healthy human individuals. Profiling relied on immunoSEQ multiplex PCR, and the TCRdb table lists in-frame clones only, not all of them. The sample lists hundreds of thousands of clones; about 92% were seen once. Naive CD8 cells lacked CD45RO, underwent positive selection for CCR7 and left out terminally differentiated effector memory CD45RA+ cells. Sequencing was done on a sample of naive CD8+ T cells sorted from blood. The receptors derive from a man younger than 45 in good health.

In regard to this clone: A read error may account for a junction end that differs from germline. The chain recombines TRBV7-9 with TRBJ2-1; a weak D match, TRBD1 (6 bases). The germline V gene encodes CDR1 SEHNR and CDR2 FQNEAQ (reference sequence). The CDR3 consists of 15 residues. The CDR3 sequence: CANSETDSPGNEQFF. The CDR3 DNA reads as TGTGCCAACAGCGAAACGGACAGTCCGGGCAATGAGCAGTTCTTC.

This chain joins TRBV2 and TRBJ1-1; 9 positions match TRBD1. Germline-derived CDR1 and CDR2 are SNHLY and FYNNEI. The V segment lost 6 bases and the J segment 6 bases; nucleotides outside the gene matches: 11. The CDR3 totals 15 residues. The CDR3 nucleotides are TGTGCCAGCAGGGAGGGACAGGGCGATTGGGCTGAAGCTTTCTTT. Amino acid sequence: CASREGQGDWAEAFF.

V usage is TRBV30 and J usage is TRBJ2-7, with 8 bases identical to TRBD1. V shed 4 bases, J shed 3 bases, and the junction held 5 bases outside the gene matches. The CDR3 length is 13 residues. From germline, CDR1 is GTSNPN and CDR2 SVGIG (reference sequence). Written as DNA, the CDR3 is TGTGCCTGGACCCGGGACAGGCGCTACGAGCAGTACTTC. Translated, it gives CAWTRDRRYEQYF.

V and J are TRBV15 and TRBJ2-1; D is perhaps TRBD2 (6 bases). V gave up 1 base and J gave up 6 bases, with 7 bases separating them. Germline CDR1 LNHNV, CDR2 YYDKDF (reference sequence). The CDR3 has 13 residues. Written as DNA, the CDR3 is TGTGCCACCAGCAGAGGGACTATCAATGAGCAGTTCTTC. Translating it yields CATSRGTINEQFF.

This clone came up once. Other DNA sequences in this sample translate to the same CDR3. The V call is TRBV6-1, the J call TRBJ2-7; tentatively, D is TRBD1 (6 bases). CDR3 size: 13 residues. Germline V CDR1 and CDR2: MNHNS, SASEGT. With 6 bases removed from V and 3 bases from J, the gap between germline ends came to 12 bases. The CDR3 DNA sequence: TGTGCCAGCAGGGACAGATTAATCTACGAGCAGTACTTC. This translates into CASRDRLIYEQYF.

This chain uses TRBV29-1 with TRBJ2-3; no clear D gene. The CDR3 is 12 amino acids. Germline V lookup: CDR1 SQVTM, CDR2 ANQGSEA. V was shortened by 8 bases and J by 2 bases, with 11 bases between the two germline ends. The CDR3 nucleotides are TGCAGCCCCGTTTGTCTCACAGATACGCAGTATTTT. Protein product: CSPVCLTDTQYF.

The chain employs TRBV7-9 and TRBJ2-7, with 7 bases identical to TRBD1. Germline V gene data show CDR1 as SEHNR and CDR2 as FQNEAQ (reference sequence). V dropped 5 bases and J dropped 0; count of bases not matched to a gene: 7. This CDR3 has 15 residues. This chain's CDR3 is CASSRTGLISYEQYF. CDR3 nucleotide sequence: TGTGCCAGCAGCAGGACAGGCCTTATCTCCTACGAGCAGTACTTC.

V and J are TRBV15 and TRBJ1-5; a weak D match, TRBD1 (6 bases). Looked up from germline, CDR1 is LNHNV and CDR2 is YYDKDF (reference sequence). V dropped 8 bases and J dropped 7 bases, with 15 bases sitting between them. The length of the CDR3 is 13 residues. CDR3 protein: CATSTQGGQPQHF. The DNA of the CDR3 is TGTGCCACCTCGACACAGGGAGGCCAGCCCCAGCATTTT.

The V gene is TRBV28, the J gene TRBJ2-1; a weak D match, TRBD2 (5 bases). The CDR3 totals 16 residues. Between the trimmed V and J ends, which lost 2 bases and 9 bases, there was a span of 20 bases. Germline values: CDR1 MDHEN, CDR2 SYDVKM. CDR3 nucleotides: TGTGCCAGCAGTTTAAAGTTTTCGGTTGCGGGTATTGAGCAGTTCTTC. Protein: CASSLKFSVAGIEQFF.

On this clone itself: Other DNA sequences from this sample encode an identical CDR3 as well. The J gene is TRBJ2-5, the V gene TRBV7-9; TRBD1 agrees at 8 bases. The CDR3 spans 14 residues. The V and J ends lost 3 bases and 5 bases, in that order; junction bases with no gene match: 5. In germline, CDR1 is SEHNR, CDR2 FQNEAQ (reference sequence). The CDR3, as DNA: TGTGCCAGCAGCTTTGGGACAGGAGTTGAGACCCAGTACTTC. This sequence encodes CASSFGTGVETQYF. Full variable domain (remainder filled in from reference TRBV7-9 and TRBJ2-5): DTGVSQNPRHKITKRGQNVTFRCDPISEHNRLYWYRQTLGQGPEFLTYFQNEAQLEKSRLLSDRFSAERPKGSFSTLEIQRTEQGDSAMYLCASSFGTGVETQYFGPGTRLLVL.

This clone was observed once. The rearrangement uses TRBV7-3 and TRBJ2-3, with D tentatively TRBD1 or TRBD2 (5 bases each). The CDR3 consists of 15 residues. Trimming shortened V by 2 bases and J by 4 bases, and 13 bases separated the two germline ends. CDR1 is SGHTA and CDR2 is FQGTGA in the germline V gene. CDR3 protein: CASSLGASISDTQYF. The CDR3 DNA sequence: TGTGCCAGCAGCTTAGGGGCTAGCATTTCAGATACGCAGTATTTT.

The chain joins TRBV30 to TRBJ2-1; D might be TRBD2 (6 bases). CDR1 is GTSNPN, CDR2 SVGIG, per germline (reference sequence). V shed 3 bases and J shed 0 bases, with 15 bases lying between them. The CDR3 is made up of 16 amino acids. The CDR3 is CAWRGMRRGSYNEQFF. As DNA, the CDR3 is TGTGCCTGGAGGGGGATGCGGAGGGGCTCCTACAATGAGCAGTTCTTC.

The rearrangement uses TRBV28 and TRBJ1-5, with D unclear. Germline-derived CDR1 and CDR2 are MDHEN and SYDVKM. This CDR3 has 17 amino acids. V was shortened by 3 bases and J by 6 bases, with 21 bases between the two germline ends. CDR3 protein: CASSFVSKSGRSQPQHF. The CDR3 region has the DNA TGTGCCAGCAGTTTCGTGTCAAAGTCCGGGAGATCTCAGCCCCAGCATTTT. The variable domain in full, completed from reference TRBV28 and TRBJ1-5, reads DVKVTQSSRYLVKRTGEKVFLECVQDMDHENMFWYRQDPGLGLRLIYFSYDVKMKEKGDIPEGYSVSREKKERFSLILESASTNQTSMYLCASSFVSKSGRSQPQHFGDGTRLSIL.

The chain links TRBV29-1 to TRBJ2-3; TRBD1 matches 9 bases. The V and J ends lost 3 bases and 2 bases, in that order; junction bases with no gene match: 12. The V gene's germline CDR1 is SQVTM and CDR2 ANQGSEA. The CDR3 is made up of 17 amino acids. CDR3 amino acids: CSVDSWLQGALTDTQYF. CDR3 nucleotide sequence: TGCAGCGTTGACTCCTGGTTACAGGGGGCACTCACAGATACGCAGTATTTT.

The chain recombines TRBV18 with TRBJ2-4, with D perhaps TRBD1 or TRBD2 (5 bases each). Germline CDR1 KGHSH, CDR2 LQKENI. The CDR3 is 16 residues long. Between the trimmed V and J ends, which lost 3 bases and 0 bases, there was a span of 12 bases. In DNA, the CDR3 is TGTGCCAGCTCACCCACTGGGACCGTAGCCAAAAACATTCAGTACTTC. The encoded protein is CASSPTGTVAKNIQYF.

This rearrangement joins TRBV7-3 to TRBJ2-7, with 7 bases aligning to TRBD2. The V gene end was trimmed by 0 bases and the J gene end by 2 bases; junction bases not matched to a gene: 7. This CDR3 has 16 residues. Per the germline V gene, CDR1 is SGHTA and CDR2 is FQGTGA. The CDR3 loop is CASSLTLSSGAYEQYF. In nucleotides, the CDR3 is TGTGCCAGCAGCTTAACGTTGTCTAGCGGAGCCTACGAGCAGTACTTC.

This rearrangement joins TRBV18 to TRBJ2-7; D could derive from TRBD1 or TRBD2 (5 bases each). CDR1 KGHSH and CDR2 LQKENI come from the germline V gene. Trimming removed 3 bases at V and 3 bases at J, with 15 bases between. CDR3 size: 15 residues. CDR3 residues: CASSPDEGPIYEQYF. The DNA for the CDR3 is TGTGCCAGCTCACCTGATGAGGGACCCATCTACGAGCAGTACTTC.

V gene TRBV29-1 combines with J gene TRBJ1-1; TRBD1 aligns across 8 bases. Germline V gene lookup returns CDR1 SQVTM and CDR2 ANQGSEA. V lost 6 bases, J lost 3 bases, and 3 bases stayed unmatched. There are 12 residues in the CDR3. CDR3 protein: CSVATGDTEAFF. CDR3 coding DNA: TGCAGCGTGGCGACAGGGGACACTGAAGCTTTCTTT.

CDR3: CASSLGSVPDSNQPQHF. CDR3 bases: TGTGCCAGCAGTTTAGGTTCGGTGCCCGATAGCAATCAGCCCCAGCATTTT. The chain links TRBV27 to TRBJ1-5; no reliable D call. Germline V gene data show CDR1 as MNHEY and CDR2 as SMNVEV (reference sequence). V gave up 2 bases and J gave up 0 bases, with 14 bases separating them. This CDR3 contains 17 residues.

The rearrangement uses TRBV7-9 and TRBJ2-1, with 7 positions matching TRBD2. The V segment lost 5 bases and the J segment 3 bases; nucleotides outside the gene matches: 10. The CDR3 length is 16 residues. Looked up from germline, CDR1 is SEHNR and CDR2 is FQNEAQ (reference sequence). CDR3 bases: TGTGCCAGCAGCCCGAGGGCGGGAGTTTACTACAATGAGCAGTTCTTC. It yields the protein CASSPRAGVYYNEQFF.

The V gene is TRBV20-1, the J gene TRBJ2-2; no clear D gene. CDR3 size: 11 residues. V was pared by 7 bases and J by 5 bases, with 8 bases between. Germline loops: CDR1 DFQATT, CDR2 SNEGSKA (reference sequence). CDR3: CSVAATGELFF. Here the CDR3 DNA reads TGCAGTGTGGCGGCAACCGGGGAGCTGTTTTTT.

This sequence joins TRBV6-1 and TRBJ2-7; D gene ambiguous. The CDR3 runs 13 residues. Germline loops: CDR1 MNHNS, CDR2 SASEGT. Trimming took 6 bases from V and 0 from J, leaving 9 bases between them. CDR3 residues: CASRDGPSYEQYF. Here the CDR3 DNA reads TGTGCCAGCAGAGACGGACCCTCCTACGAGCAGTACTTC.

The chain is built from TRBV9 and TRBJ2-3; TRBD2 might be the D (6 bases). V was clipped by 6 bases and J by 3 bases, with 11 bases between them. Per germline, CDR1 SGDLS and CDR2 YYNGEE. This CDR3 region has 13 residues. The CDR3 DNA sequence: TGTGCCAGCACCGGGGGTTGGACAGATACGCAGTATTTT. This gives the protein CASTGGWTDTQYF.

J is TRBJ2-3 and V is TRBV6-1; no definite D call. Germline CDR1 MNHNS, CDR2 SASEGT. V lost 6 bases to trimming and J lost 3 bases, with 7 bases between them. The CDR3 is made up of 12 amino acids. The CDR3 loop reads CASRGLTDTQYF. The CDR3 DNA is TGTGCCAGCAGGGGTTTAACAGATACGCAGTATTTT.

The V gene is TRBV27, the J gene TRBJ1-2, with D uncertain. The CDR3 extends over 11 amino acids. Trimming shortened V by 5 bases and J by 8 bases, and 9 bases separated the two germline ends. From germline, CDR1 is MNHEY and CDR2 SMNVEV (reference sequence). CDR3 amino acids: CASSRGNGYTF. The CDR3 DNA sequence: TGTGCCAGCAGTCGAGGAAACGGCTACACCTTC.